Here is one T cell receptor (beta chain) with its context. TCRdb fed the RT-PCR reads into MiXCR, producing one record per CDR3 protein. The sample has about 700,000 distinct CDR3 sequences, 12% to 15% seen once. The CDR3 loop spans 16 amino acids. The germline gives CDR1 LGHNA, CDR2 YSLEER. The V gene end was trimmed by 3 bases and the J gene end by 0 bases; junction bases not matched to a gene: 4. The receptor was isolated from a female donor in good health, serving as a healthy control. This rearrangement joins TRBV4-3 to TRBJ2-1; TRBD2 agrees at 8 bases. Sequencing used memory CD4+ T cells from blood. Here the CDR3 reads CASSHLTSGSYNEQFF. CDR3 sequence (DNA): TGCGCCAGCAGCCACCTAACTAGCGGCTCCTACAATGAGCAGTTCTTC.